What follows are 22 T cell receptor beta chains derived from one specimen sequenced in a study of identical twins. TCRdb re-analysed the 5' RACE reads in MiXCR, keeping a single row per CDR3 protein. The sample records about 150,000 distinct CDR3 sequences, roughly 3.3% being singletons. Sequencing was performed on memory T cells sorted from blood. The receptor set was obtained from a man aged 18 to 30 in good health.

This clonotype has ten or more counts. The chain links TRBV4-1 to TRBJ2-1; perhaps TRBD2 as D (5 bases). The CDR3 is made up of 14 amino acids. V dropped 3 bases and J dropped 10 bases, with 16 bases sitting between them. Germline-derived CDR1 and CDR2 are MGHRA and YSYEKL. The CDR3 DNA reads as TGCGCCAGCAGCCACGGGCAGCTGTCGGGGGAGCAGTTCTTC. Its protein is CASSHGQLSGEQFF.

This clonotype was recorded at least ten times. The genes are TRBV12-3 or TRBV12-4 and TRBJ2-1, with D unclear. Trimming took 3 bases from V and 10 from J, leaving 10 bases between them. This CDR3 is 12 amino acids long. The CDR3 DNA sequence: TGTGCCAGCAGTTTGGGTGCCAAGGAGCAGTTCTTC. It yields the protein CASSLGAKEQFF.

The sample holds many counts of this clonotype. The V call is TRBV29-1, the J call TRBJ2-5; D is perhaps TRBD1 (5 bases). Germline assignment: CDR1 SQVTM and CDR2 ANQGSEA. The CDR3 spans 13 residues. V shed 4 bases and J shed 2 bases, with 11 bases lying between them. This chain's CDR3 is CSVVSGRQETQYF. The CDR3 nucleotides are TGCAGCGTTGTGTCAGGGCGGCAAGAGACCCAGTACTTC.

The table lists this clonotype with many counts. V is TRBV6-5 and J is TRBJ2-1, with 7 bases identical to TRBD1. The CDR3 consists of 15 residues. V lost 4 bases to trimming and J lost 7 bases; unmatched junction nucleotides: 10. Germline V gene sequence: CDR1 MNHEY, CDR2 SVGAGI. For the CDR3, the DNA is TGTGCCAGCAGTTCGGGACAGAGGGTCGGAAATGAGCAGTTCTTC. Protein product: CASSSGQRVGNEQFF.

This clonotype came up many times. The chain carries TRBV30 and TRBJ2-1; TRBD2 aligns across 8 bases. The CDR3 runs 15 residues. Germline CDR1 reads GTSNPN; CDR2 reads SVGIG (reference sequence). The CDR3 bases are TGTGCTCTCCGCCCTTTAAGCGGGAGCAGTGGTGAGCAGTTCTTC. Amino acid sequence: CALRPLSGSSGEQFF.

This clonotype has at least ten counts. The J gene is TRBJ1-1, the V gene TRBV5-1, with a weak D call TRBD1 (5 bases). Germline V gene lookup returns CDR1 SGHRS and CDR2 YFSETQ. Trimming took off 6 bases at V and 0 bases at J, with 15 bases between the two ends. This CDR3 region has 15 residues. CDR3 nucleotide sequence: TGCGCCAGCAACGACGGGGGGAGATTGAACACTGAAGCTTTCTTT. The encoded protein is CASNDGGRLNTEAFF. Based on the CDR3 plus reference TRBV5-1 and TRBJ1-1, the full variable domain is KAGVTQTPRYLIKTRGQQVTLSCSPISGHRSVSWYQQTPGQGLQFLFEYFSETQRNKGNFPGRFSGRQFSNSRSEMNVSTLELGDSALYLCASNDGGRLNTEAFFGQGTRLTVV.

This clonotype appeared many times. The chain employs TRBV28 and TRBJ2-1; 13 nucleotides match TRBD2. J gave up 10 bases and V 6 bases, and 15 bases lay outside the gene matches. This CDR3 comprises 17 residues. The germline gives CDR1 MDHEN, CDR2 SYDVKM. The DNA of the CDR3 is TGTGCCAGCAGACCCCCGGGACTAGCGGGGATGTCCTCGGAGCAGTTCTTC. Translated: CASRPPGLAGMSSEQFF.

This clonotype has ten or more counts. The chain employs TRBV14 and TRBJ1-1; TRBD1 might be the D (6 bases). The germline gives CDR1 SGHDN, CDR2 FVKESK. The V gene lost 4 bases and the J gene lost 4 bases, with 22 bases spanning the gap. The length of the CDR3 is 17 residues. The CDR3 reads CASSLVTDRQLGTEAFF. DNA for the CDR3: TGTGCCAGCAGCCTCGTAACAGACAGGCAGTTGGGCACTGAAGCTTTCTTT.

At least ten counts were recorded for this clonotype. The chain joins TRBV25-1 to TRBJ1-2, with D perhaps matching TRBD1 (5 bases). This CDR3 is built from 13 residues. In germline, CDR1 is MGHDK, CDR2 SYGVNS. V was cut by 4 bases and J by 3 bases, with 9 bases left in between. CDR3 sequence (DNA): TGTGCCAGCAGTGTGCCGGGGGACTATGGCTACACCTTC. Amino acid sequence: CASSVPGDYGYTF.

This clonotype was recorded many times. The V gene is TRBV14, the J gene TRBJ2-1, with 7 bases fitting TRBD2. This CDR3 has 17 amino acids. Looked up from germline, CDR1 is SGHDN and CDR2 is FVKESK. V gave up 0 bases and J gave up 2 bases; unmatched junction bases: 7. CDR3: CASSQDFGEGTYNEQFF. CDR3 DNA sequence: TGTGCCAGCAGCCAAGATTTCGGGGAGGGCACCTACAATGAGCAGTTCTTC.

The CDR3 loop reads CASSPLPSGTYYNEQFF. The DNA of the CDR3 is TGTGCCAGCTCACCACTTCCTTCAGGGACTTACTACAATGAGCAGTTCTTC. The chain couples TRBV18 to TRBJ2-1; D might be TRBD2 (6 bases). V was clipped by 1 base and J by 3 bases, with 16 bases between them. This CDR3 comprises 17 residues. Germline CDR1 reads KGHSH; CDR2 reads LQKENI. Full variable domain (remainder filled in from reference TRBV18 and TRBJ2-1): NAGVMQNPRHLVRRRGQEARLRCSPMKGHSHVYWYRQLPEEGLKFMVYLQKENIIDESGMPKERFSAEFPKEGPSILRIQQVVRGDSAAYFCASSPLPSGTYYNEQFFGPGTRLTVL.

This clonotype was found many times. V and J are TRBV20-1 and TRBJ2-3; 7 positions agree with TRBD2. This CDR3 region has 15 residues. Germline CDR1 DFQATT, CDR2 SNEGSKA (reference sequence). V trimming: 6 bases; J trimming: 3 bases; junction bases outside the gene matches: 12. The CDR3 here is CSAATGGPGTDTQYF. In nucleotides, the CDR3 is TGCAGTGCGGCTACGGGAGGCCCCGGAACAGATACGCAGTATTTT.

This clonotype was detected many times. The rearrangement joins TRBV12-3 or TRBV12-4 to TRBJ2-3; TRBD2 is a possible D gene (5 bases). The CDR3 spans 15 residues. Trimming took 6 bases from V and 1 from J, leaving 14 bases between them. CDR3 region: CASSTTGAGTDTQYF. The CDR3 nucleotides are TGTGCCAGCAGCACGACCGGAGCGGGCACAGATACGCAGTATTTT.

This clonotype was found many times. The gene calls are TRBV11-2 and TRBJ1-4; D is unresolved. V was pared by 5 bases and J by 1 base, with 8 bases between. The CDR3 is 14 residues long. The germline gives CDR1 SGHAT, CDR2 FQNNGV. CDR3 residues: CASSRGITNEKLFF. The CDR3 DNA follows: TGTGCCAGCAGCCGGGGTATAACTAATGAAAAACTGTTTTTT.

This clonotype was counted once. The chain combines TRBV19 with TRBJ1-5, with D possibly matching TRBD1 (5 bases). Trimming shortened V by 3 bases and J by 11 bases, and 17 bases separated the two germline ends. The germline gives CDR1 LNHDA, CDR2 SQIVND (reference sequence). The CDR3 extends over 14 amino acids. DNA of the CDR3: TGTGCCAGTAGTATTATGGGACCGACGGAATCCCAGCATTTT. It yields the protein CASSIMGPTESQHF.

This clonotype appeared many times. No DNA is shown, since the ends of the CDR3 on it are uncertain; the CDR3 is the one TCRdb lists. This chain joins TRBV7-2 and TRBJ2-7; TRBD1 is the table's D call, not checked against the DNA. Germline-derived CDR1 and CDR2 are SGHTA and FQGNSA. The CDR3 spans 12 amino acids, including both terminal residues. The CDR3 sequence: CASSSGVGTGNF.

This rearrangement joins TRBV18 to TRBJ2-5; D unclear. Trimming stripped 4 bases from V and 0 bases from J, with 9 bases between. Germline assignment: CDR1 KGHSH and CDR2 LQKENI. The CDR3 is made up of 14 amino acids. CDR3 coding DNA: TGTGCCAGCTCACAAGTAGGTTACCAAGAGACCCAGTACTTC. Translated, it gives CASSQVGYQETQYF.

This clonotype has a count of ten or more. The chain joins TRBV6-1 to TRBJ1-2; tentatively, D is TRBD1 (5 bases). Trimming left V 2 bases short and J 5 bases short, with 9 bases between. The CDR3 sequence is 13 residues long. Germline V gene data show CDR1 as MNHNS and CDR2 as SASEGT. CDR3 residues: CASSERGVYGYTF. The CDR3 DNA reads as TGTGCCAGCAGTGAACGAGGGGTTTATGGCTACACCTTC.

This clonotype has ten or more counts. The rearrangement uses TRBV11-3 and TRBJ2-1; D tentatively reads TRBD1 or TRBD2 (5 bases each). CDR3 size: 16 residues. Looked up from germline, CDR1 is SGHNT and CDR2 is YENEEA. Trimming stripped 2 bases from V and 6 bases from J, with 17 bases between. As DNA, the CDR3 is TGTGCCAGCAGCTTAAGCTCACCGGGACCCATCAATGAGCAGTTCTTC. It specifies CASSLSSPGPINEQFF.

The sample holds many counts of this clonotype. The rearrangement uses TRBV20-1 and TRBJ2-3; TRBD2 matches at 8 bases. The CDR3 is 19 residues long. Germline CDR1 is DFQATT and CDR2 is SNEGSKA (reference sequence). Trimming removed 1 base from V and 6 bases from J; junction bases left unmatched: 21. The CDR3 protein is CSARVKEFTSGGTLDTQYF. The DNA for the CDR3 is TGCAGTGCTAGAGTTAAAGAGTTCACTAGCGGTGGCACATTGGATACGCAGTATTTT.

The chain is built from TRBV30 and TRBJ2-7, with a tentative D call TRBD1 (5 bases). Trimming pared 3 bases from V and 1 base from J, leaving 13 bases between. Per the germline V gene, CDR1 is GTSNPN and CDR2 is SVGIG (reference sequence). The CDR3 length is 14 residues. The DNA for the CDR3 is TGTGCCTGGAGCCCCAGGGATCCTTCCTACGAGCAGTACTTC. This sequence encodes CAWSPRDPSYEQYF.

About this clonotype itself: A much larger clone lies a single base off, so this may be a read error. This rearrangement joins TRBV5-1 to TRBJ2-5, with TRBD1 identical over 10 bases. Germline lookup yields CDR1 SGHRS and CDR2 YFSETQ. This CDR3 is built from 16 residues. CDR3 in DNA: TGCGCCAGCAGACAGACAGGGGGCATTCGCAAAGAGACCCATTACTTC. As protein: CASRQTGGIRKETHYF.